This T cell receptor (beta chain) was sequenced during a study of blood T cell repertoires in COVID-19. Trimming pared 4 bases from V and 5 bases from J, leaving 11 bases between. CDR3 size: 14 residues. The V gene's germline CDR1 is LGHNT and CDR2 FRNRAP. The repertoire was sequenced with immunoSEQ multiplex PCR; TCRdb's copy has only in-frame clones and lacks some. The table has some 220,000 clones, roughly nine tenths seen once. J is TRBJ1-4 and V is TRBV12-5, with D perhaps TRBD1 (5 bases). The sequencing input was PBMCs or T cells enriched from blood (not recorded which). This receptor was taken from a woman between 18 and 29 years old in a cohort exposed to, infected with or recovered from COVID-19 (not recorded which). CDR3 residues: CASGSWTSNEKLFF. As DNA, the CDR3 is TGTGCTAGTGGTTCCTGGACATCCAATGAAAAACTGTTTTTT. Full variable domain (rest looked up from reference TRBV12-5 and TRBJ1-4): DARVTQTPRHKVTEMGQEVTMRCQPILGHNTVFWYRQTMMQGLELLAYFRNRAPLDDSGMPKDRFSAEMPDATLATLKIQPSEPRDSAVYFCASGSWTSNEKLFFGSGTQLSVL.